Given below is one T cell receptor (beta chain) in context. One junction end does not reproduce the germline sequence, and a read error may be involved. Building the TCR beta libraries relied on iRepertoire HTBI primers, and CDR3 regions underwent Arm-PCR. TCRdb itself ran the multiplex PCR reads through MiXCR, one entry per CDR3 protein. Among a few hundred thousand distinct CDR3 sequences, about 15% were seen once, and the ten largest hold about 8.2%. The sample comes from a study of regulatory T cells in long-lasting Graves disease. For the study at large: Antithyroid drugs had been taken under 3 months by newly diagnosed Graves' patients.

Time point described: newly diagnosed GD, antithyroid drugs for less than 3 months. Researchers made the TCR library from RNA that was extracted from PBMCs. The same specimen was also included in a second study, on T cells in Graves' hyperthyroidism and ophthalmopathy.

The sample in question was peripheral blood mononuclear cells (PBMCs), obtained at new diagnosis, from a patient treated with antithyroid drugs. The sequence was collected from a middle-aged woman with Graves disease.

The CDR3 DNA reads as TGTGCCAGCAGCCTATCGGGACATCATCCCCAGCATTTT. This encodes CASSLSGHHPQHF. The rearrangement links TRBV3-1 to TRBJ1-5, with D maybe TRBD1 (6 bases). Germline CDR1 LGHDT, CDR2 YNNKEL (reference sequence). The CDR3 spans 13 residues.